The entry below describes one T cell receptor (beta chain). Antigen unknown. This CDR3 region has 13 residues. Deletions cut 3 bases from V and 1 base from J, with 6 bases between. The germline gives CDR1 SGHVS, CDR2 FQNEAQ. This sample was taken from a study of T cell responses to AZD1222 COVID-19 vaccine. General study findings and limits: Clonal diversity was possibly underestimated; the donors were predominantly white British and more often female.

Second-dose recipients at about 4 or about 12 weeks were treated as one pooled group. Generated by immunoSEQ multiplex PCR, the TCRdb table keeps only in-frame clones and is missing some. The table lists approximately 150,000 clones, around 84% of them singletons. This receptor was taken from an adult who received the AZD1222 COVID-19 vaccine. This sample comprised peripheral blood, obtained 28 days after the second AZD1222 dose. The V call is TRBV7-8, the J call TRBJ1-2; D not resolved. The CDR3 sequence: CASSFEVNYGYTF. CDR3 DNA: TGTGCCAGCAGCTTTGAGGTTAACTATGGCTACACCTTC.